The next 21 T cell receptor beta chains were all read from a single sample in a study of T cell responses to AZD1222 COVID-19 vaccine. The protocol was immunoSEQ multiplex PCR, while the TCRdb copy is restricted to in-frame clones and leaves out a portion. The data show nearly 95,000 clones, with around 87% seen just once and approximately 8.7% held by the top ten. Source: peripheral blood, taken on day 0 of AZD1222 vaccination. The source is an adult in good health.

This clone occurred once. The chain uses TRBV19 and TRBJ1-4; 10 nucleotides line up with TRBD1. CDR1 and CDR2 (germline): LNHDA, SQIVND (reference sequence). Trimming took 5 bases from V and 8 from J; bases not matched to a gene: 5. This CDR3 contains 14 residues. The CDR3 nucleotides read TGTGCCAGTAGTCGGACAGGGGGTCGGGAAAAACTGTTTTTT. Translation gives CASSRTGGREKLFF.

The table lists this clone with a few counts. The chain uses TRBV5-1 and TRBJ1-2, with TRBD1 matching 9 bases. V was clipped by 7 bases and J by 4 bases; unmatched bases: 5. This CDR3 region has 13 residues. Germline CDR1 SGHRS, CDR2 YFSETQ. In DNA form, the CDR3 reads TGCGCCAGCGGGACAGGGCTGGCCTATGGCTACACCTTC. Translating it yields CASGTGLAYGYTF.

This chain uses TRBV6-6 with TRBJ1-2, with 10 bases matching TRBD1. After removal of 4 bases from V and 6 bases from J, the junction contained 5 bases not matched to a gene. Germline V lookup: CDR1 MNHNY, CDR2 SVGAGI (reference sequence). The CDR3 runs 14 residues. The DNA for the CDR3 is TGTGCCAGCAGTTCACAGGGGACAGGGGATGGCTACACCTTC. It specifies CASSSQGTGDGYTF.

The chain uses TRBV5-5 and TRBJ2-2; 11 bases line up with TRBD1. V shed 4 bases, J shed 6 bases, and the junction held 5 bases outside the gene matches. In germline, CDR1 is SGHKS, CDR2 YYEKEE (reference sequence). CDR3 size: 15 residues. The CDR3 DNA sequence: TGTGCCAGCAGCCGAGGACAGGGGGCCGCCGGGGAGCTGTTTTTT. This sequence encodes CASSRGQGAAGELFF.

V usage is TRBV7-8 and J usage is TRBJ2-3, with TRBD2 matching over 8 bases. Trimming at V came to 2 bases and at J to 1 base, leaving 11 bases not matched to a gene. From germline, CDR1 is SGHVS and CDR2 FQNEAQ. The CDR3 consists of 18 residues. CDR3 region: CASSLIPSGGSRTDTQYF. In DNA form, the CDR3 reads TGTGCCAGCAGCTTAATTCCAAGCGGGGGTTCTCGCACAGATACGCAGTATTTT. Looking up the rest from reference TRBV7-8 and TRBJ2-3 gives the full variable domain: GAGVSQSPRYKVAKRGQDVALRCDPISGHVSLFWYQQALGQGPEFLTYFQNEAQLDKSGLPSDRFFAERPEGSVSTLKIQRTQQEDSAVYLCASSLIPSGGSRTDTQYFGPGTRLTVL.

V gene TRBV6-5 combines with J gene TRBJ1-6; D ambiguous. This CDR3 is 15 amino acids long. From germline, CDR1 is MNHEY and CDR2 SVGAGI. V shed 2 bases and J shed 6 bases, with 11 bases lying between them. The DNA of the CDR3 is TGTGCCAGCAGTTACCGTCGGCAGCTTAATTCACCCCTCCACTTT. This gives the protein CASSYRRQLNSPLHF.

The chain couples TRBV9 to TRBJ2-3; 9 bases agree with TRBD2. The CDR3 totals 17 residues. V dropped 0 bases and J dropped 3; count of bases not matched to a gene: 8. From germline, CDR1 is SGDLS and CDR2 YYNGEE. The CDR3 protein is CASSVEGLAGITDTQYF. The CDR3 coding sequence is TGTGCCAGCAGCGTAGAAGGGCTAGCGGGGATTACAGATACGCAGTATTTT.

The chain recombines TRBV23-1 with TRBJ1-3; 10 bases map to TRBD1. TRBV23-1 is placed among ORFs of uncertain function. V was pared by 7 bases and J by 6 bases, with 6 bases of the junction left unmatched. The length of the CDR3 is 14 residues. CDR3 loop: CASIKDRGENTIYF. DNA for the CDR3: TGCGCCAGCATCAAGGACAGGGGGGAAAACACCATATATTTT.

The chain links TRBV3-1 (or the pseudogene TRBV3-2) to TRBJ1-3, with unresolved D. V lost 3 bases to trimming and J lost 1 base, with 4 bases between them. Germline-derived CDR1 and CDR2 are LGHDT and YNNKEL (reference sequence). The CDR3 totals 13 residues. CDR3 in amino acids: CASSQGSGNTIYF. CDR3 DNA sequence: TGTGCCAGCAGCCAGGGGTCTGGAAACACCATATATTTT.

The chain recombines TRBV18 with TRBJ1-1; D gene ambiguous. This CDR3 is 14 amino acids long. The V end lost 2 bases, the J end lost 2 bases, and 9 bases lay between the germline ends. The germline V gene has CDR1 KGHSH and CDR2 LQKENI. CDR3 in DNA: TGTGCCAGCTCACCAGCAGGAGGAAACACTGAAGCTTTCTTT. Translating it yields CASSPAGGNTEAFF.

This chain connects TRBV19 to TRBJ1-4, with D unresolved. The V gene's germline CDR1 is LNHDA and CDR2 SQIVND (reference sequence). Trimming cost V 5 bases and J 1 base, with 14 bases left between them. The CDR3 sequence is 16 residues long. The CDR3 nucleotides read TGTGCCAGTAGTGTCGGGTTAGTTGTAACTAATGAAAAACTGTTTTTT. The encoded protein is CASSVGLVVTNEKLFF.

This clone was found a few times. The chain combines TRBV25-1 with TRBJ2-3; no clear D. The CDR3 is 12 amino acids. V was trimmed by 5 bases and J by 2 bases, leaving 5 bases between them. CDR1 and CDR2 (germline): MGHDK, SYGVNS. CDR3 nucleotide sequence: TGTGCCAGCAGTCAGAACACAGATACGCAGTATTTT. It is translated as CASSQNTDTQYF.

V and J are TRBV7-2 and TRBJ1-5; 8 bases are a match to TRBD1. The ends lost 5 bases at V and 3 bases at J; junction bases unmatched: 6. The germline V gene encodes CDR1 SGHTA and CDR2 FQGNSA. The CDR3 loop spans 15 amino acids. CDR3 sequence: CASSPWTGSNQPQHF. The CDR3 nucleotides read TGTGCCAGCAGCCCCTGGACAGGGTCCAATCAGCCCCAGCATTTT.

The chain links TRBV7-6 to TRBJ2-1, with TRBD2 matching over 13 bases. The CDR3 is 16 residues long. Trimming at V came to 1 base and at J to 7 bases, leaving 4 bases not matched to a gene. Germline-derived CDR1 and CDR2 are SGHVS and FNYEAQ. This chain's CDR3 is CASSLELAGGRNEQFF. CDR3 bases: TGTGCCAGCAGCTTAGAACTAGCGGGGGGGCGTAATGAGCAGTTCTTC.

This clone came up a few times. The gene calls are TRBV2 and TRBJ1-5; tentatively, D is TRBD1 (5 bases). There are 14 residues in the CDR3. Germline assignment: CDR1 SNHLY and CDR2 FYNNEI. V lost 6 bases and J 0 bases, leaving 9 bases between the germline ends. Here the CDR3 DNA reads TGTGCCAGCAGCAGACAGTATAGCAATCAGCCCCAGCATTTT. Amino acids: CASSRQYSNQPQHF.

The chain has TRBV5-8 and TRBJ1-1; D is unclear. The germline V gene has CDR1 SGHTS and CDR2 YDEGEE. This CDR3 region has 14 residues. V was shortened by 0 bases and J by 0 bases, with 6 bases between the two germline ends. The CDR3 reads CASSLDSMNTEAFF. CDR3 DNA: TGTGCCAGCAGCTTGGACAGCATGAACACTGAAGCTTTCTTT. The full variable domain, rest sourced from reference TRBV5-8 and TRBJ1-1, is EAGVTQSPTHLIKTRGQQATLRCSPISGHTSVYWYQQALGLGLQFLLWYDEGEERNRGNFPPRFSGRQFPNYSSELNVNALELEDSALYLCASSLDSMNTEAFFGQGTRLTVV.

The J gene is TRBJ1-6, the V gene TRBV7-9; D uncertain. CDR3 length: 13 residues. V lost 3 bases and J lost 8, with 8 bases in between. CDR1 is SEHNR, CDR2 FQNEAQ, per germline (reference sequence). CDR3 sequence reads: CASSFRPDSPLHF. The CDR3 coding sequence is TGTGCCAGCAGCTTCCGGCCAGATTCACCCCTCCACTTT.

This chain connects TRBV6-5 to TRBJ1-2; possibly TRBD1 for D (6 bases). Germline-derived CDR1 and CDR2 are MNHEY and SVGAGI. With 7 bases removed from V and 3 bases from J, the gap between germline ends came to 18 bases. The CDR3 has 15 residues. CDR3 DNA sequence: TGTGCCAGCAAAGGAGGGGGGCGTATTGACTATGGCTACACCTTC. It yields the protein CASKGGGRIDYGYTF.

The V call is TRBV10-3, the J call TRBJ1-1; no clear D gene. The CDR3 sequence is 15 residues long. The V end was cut by 1 base, the J end by 1 base, with 10 bases between. Germline V lookup: CDR1 ENHRY, CDR2 SYGVKD. CDR3 in DNA: TGTGCCATCAGTGAGTTTAAACCCCAGAACACTGAAGCTTTCTTT. Translated: CAISEFKPQNTEAFF.

The V gene is TRBV9, the J gene TRBJ2-3; 9 bases agree with TRBD1. Germline assignment: CDR1 SGDLS and CDR2 YYNGEE. CDR3 length equals 16 residues. J was trimmed by 0 bases and V by 0 bases; bases with no gene match: 2. CDR3 sequence reads: CASSVGTGASTDTQYF. DNA of the CDR3: TGTGCCAGCAGCGTAGGGACAGGGGCTAGCACAGATACGCAGTATTTT.

J is TRBJ2-1 and V is TRBV19, with 8 positions matching TRBD2. This CDR3 is 17 amino acids long. The V gene's germline CDR1 is LNHDA and CDR2 SQIVND (reference sequence). The V gene end was trimmed by 7 bases and the J gene end by 0 bases; junction bases not matched to a gene: 11. The CDR3 protein is CASNVRSGGSSYNEQFF. CDR3 sequence (DNA): TGTGCCAGTAATGTAAGGAGCGGGGGAAGCTCCTACAATGAGCAGTTCTTC.